This T cell receptor (beta chain) was sequenced during a study of T-cell memory formation after mild COVID-19. TCRdb reanalysed the 5' RACE reads using MiXCR and keeps one entry per CDR3 protein. This table has 500,000 to 550,000 distinct CDR3 sequences, just over 20% appearing once. A note on this clonotype: Its target is not known.

The CDR3 has 13 residues. Germline CDR1 SGHDN, CDR2 FVKESK. The V end lost 5 bases, the J end lost 3 bases, and 7 bases lay between the germline ends. Study-wide results and limits: The main location of contracting CD4+ clones was CM and EM, and that of contracting CD8+ clones was EMRA. In pre-infection memory, a portion of responding clones appeared, which suggested that cross-reactive memory joined.

Material: PBMCs or a T cell subset sorted from them (not recorded which). The source is an adult woman who had mild COVID-19 (a few samples of this study predate the infection). Cell type and time point are not known. V is TRBV14 and J is TRBJ2-2; no definite D call. The CDR3 loop is CASSEQYTGELFF. The DNA for the CDR3 is TGTGCCAGCAGCGAACAGTACACCGGGGAGCTGTTTTTT.